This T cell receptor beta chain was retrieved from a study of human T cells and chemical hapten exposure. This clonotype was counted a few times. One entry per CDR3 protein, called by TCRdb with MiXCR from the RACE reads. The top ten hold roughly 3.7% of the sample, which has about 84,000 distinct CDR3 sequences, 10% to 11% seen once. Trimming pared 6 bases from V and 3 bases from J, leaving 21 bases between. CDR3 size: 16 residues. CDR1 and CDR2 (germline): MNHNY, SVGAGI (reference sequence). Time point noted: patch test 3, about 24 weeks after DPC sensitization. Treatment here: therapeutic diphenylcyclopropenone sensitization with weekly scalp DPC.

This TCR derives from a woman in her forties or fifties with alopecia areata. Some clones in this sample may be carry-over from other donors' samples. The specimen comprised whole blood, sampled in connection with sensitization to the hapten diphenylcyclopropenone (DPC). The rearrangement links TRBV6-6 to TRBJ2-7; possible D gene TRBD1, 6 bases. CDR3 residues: CASSYPGTQRSYEQYF. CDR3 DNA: TGTGCCAGCAGCTACCCCGGGACACAAAGAAGCTACGAGCAGTACTTC.